The source of this TCR beta chain is a study of CD8+ T cells in alopecia areata. Germline loops: CDR1 MGHDK, CDR2 SYGVNS. The CDR3 runs to 13 residues. Deletions cut 7 bases from V and 6 bases from J, with 16 bases between. cDNA reverse transcribed from extracted RNA served as the sequencing template. TCRdb keeps only in-frame clones here, not all; method: immunoSEQ multiplex PCR. Counted here are about 120,000 clones, 55% to 80% occurring once; the ten biggest clones make up about 3%. Overall study results and limits: Relative to normal scalp, lesional scalp, especially alopecia totalis/universalis, showed higher clonality. Whereas mice showed it more clearly, TCR sharing across patients was murkier, possibly because of HLA.

This clone came up once. Its antigen is not known. Sample: CD4+ T cells sorted from blood. The receptor was derived from a human donor in good health. This rearrangement joins TRBV25-1 to TRBJ2-7; either TRBD1 or TRBD2 may fit D (5 bases each). As DNA, the CDR3 is TGTGCCAGCACCCCCGAGGGGTCCCGCGAGCAGTACTTC. Its protein is CASTPEGSREQYF.